Each of the 16 T cell receptor beta chains below was sequenced from the same sample in a study of beta chain features in type 1 diabetes. Expressed TCRB transcripts were sequenced, since all the RNA that had been isolated was reverse transcribed. The method was immunoSEQ multiplex PCR; TCRdb's version includes in-frame clones alone and lacks a portion of them. The sample holds roughly 50,000 clones, approximately 45% seen once. Regarding the study as a whole: Shortening that was moderate but significant affected the TCRB CDR3s of Type 1 diabetes patients in all four CD4+ subsets.

Their antigen targets remain unknown. The sequencing sample was made of Tregs from blood. The receptors originated from a man under 40 with type 1 diabetes.

V and J are TRBV6-5 and TRBJ1-2, with 11 bases that match TRBD1. Unmatched junction bases numbered 8, after V lost 0 bases and J lost 8 bases. Germline V lookup: CDR1 MNHEY, CDR2 SVGAGI. The CDR3 loop spans 16 amino acids. CDR3 protein: CASSYSYPGQGVGYTF. CDR3 coding DNA: TGTGCCAGCAGTTACTCGTATCCGGGACAGGGGGTAGGCTACACCTTC.

This clone showed up just once. The chain uses TRBV18 and TRBJ2-1; TRBD2 might be the D (5 bases). Germline CDR1 reads KGHSH; CDR2 reads LQKENI. The CDR3 spans 13 residues. V lost 8 bases, J lost 6 bases, and 14 bases lay in between. Here the CDR3 reads CASAGMQINEQFF. The CDR3 nucleotides read TGTGCCAGCGCCGGGATGCAAATCAATGAGCAGTTCTTC.

This clone was seen a handful of times. The chain couples TRBV19 to TRBJ2-1; tentative D call: TRBD2 (6 bases). Per germline, CDR1 LNHDA and CDR2 SQIVND (reference sequence). V gave up 5 bases and J gave up 0 bases, with 11 bases separating them. The CDR3 covers 15 residues. The CDR3 loop reads CASSSSVSSYNEQFF. Written as DNA, the CDR3 is TGTGCCAGTAGTTCTAGCGTTAGCTCCTACAATGAGCAGTTCTTC.

This clone was observed a handful of times. The chain has TRBV6-6 and TRBJ2-7, with a possible D match to TRBD2 (5 bases). CDR1 is MNHNY, CDR2 SVGAGI, per germline (reference sequence). This CDR3 has 11 residues. Trimming took 6 bases from V and 4 from J, leaving 7 bases between them. The CDR3 DNA reads as TGTGCCAGCAGCGGACTTTACGAGCAGTACTTC. Amino acids: CASSGLYEQYF.

The rearrangement links TRBV19 to TRBJ2-7; weak D call: TRBD1 (6 bases). Trimming shortened V by 5 bases and J by 2 bases, and 13 bases separated the two germline ends. From germline, CDR1 is LNHDA and CDR2 SQIVND (reference sequence). The CDR3 spans 14 residues. CDR3 sequence: CASSAHRDPYEQYF. The CDR3 region has the DNA TGTGCCAGTAGTGCCCACAGGGACCCCTACGAGCAGTACTTC.

The chain recombines TRBV6-5 with TRBJ2-4; no clear D gene. This CDR3 has 14 amino acids. Between the trimmed V and J ends, which lost 7 bases and 5 bases, there was a span of 15 bases. Germline-derived CDR1 and CDR2 are MNHEY and SVGAGI. The CDR3 reads CASTSTQLENIQYF. The CDR3 nucleotides read TGTGCCAGCACCTCGACTCAATTAGAAAACATTCAGTACTTC.

This clone has more than one count but fewer than ten. The chain combines TRBV21-1 with TRBJ2-1; the table's D gene call, TRBD2, was not cross checked with the DNA. TRBV21-1 is a known pseudogene. The CDR3 sequence is 16 residues long. The CDR3 coding sequence is TGTGCCAGCAGCAAAGGGCGGGTACGCTTCAACAATGAGCAGTTCTTC. Translating it yields CASSKGRVRFNNEQFF.

The J gene is TRBJ2-6, the V gene TRBV19; 7 positions agree with TRBD1. The ends lost 8 bases at V and 4 bases at J; junction bases unmatched: 14. Germline lookup yields CDR1 LNHDA and CDR2 SQIVND (reference sequence). This CDR3 region has 17 residues. CDR3: CASRGLRGRSGANVLTF. CDR3 coding DNA: TGTGCCAGTCGCGGCCTCAGGGGGAGATCCGGGGCCAACGTCCTGACTTTC.

V usage is TRBV4-3 and J usage is TRBJ2-1; 10 bases are a match to TRBD1. The junction had 7 bases not matched to a gene; V was cut back by 2 bases and J by 6 bases. The CDR3 has 16 residues. Germline V gives CDR1 LGHNA, CDR2 YSLEER. The CDR3 DNA reads as TGCGCCAGCAGCCAACCGCAGGGACAGGGGCCCAATGAGCAGTTCTTC. It is translated as CASSQPQGQGPNEQFF.

This clone was counted only a few times. The chain has TRBV5-4 and TRBJ2-1, with a tentative D call TRBD2 (6 bases). The V and J ends lost 4 bases and 8 bases respectively, with 19 bases between them. Germline CDR1 and CDR2: SGHNT and YYREEE (reference sequence). This CDR3 comprises 15 residues. The CDR3 DNA sequence: TGTGCCAGCAGCCGGGTGGGGGGAGCACTGGATGAGCAGTTCTTC. Encoded protein: CASSRVGGALDEQFF.

V and J are TRBV19 and TRBJ2-1, with TRBD1 identical over 9 bases. V dropped 6 bases and J dropped 3; count of bases not matched to a gene: 3. The CDR3 has 14 residues. Per germline, CDR1 LNHDA and CDR2 SQIVND (reference sequence). For the CDR3, the DNA is TGTGCCAGTAGCCCGGGACAGGGCTACAATGAGCAGTTCTTC. It yields the protein CASSPGQGYNEQFF. Full variable domain (missing parts from reference TRBV19 and TRBJ2-1): DGGITQSPKYLFRKEGQNVTLSCEQNLNHDAMYWYRQDPGQGLRLIYYSQIVNDFQKGDIAEGYSVSREKKESFPLTVTSAQKNPTAFYLCASSPGQGYNEQFFGPGTRLTVL.

In this sample, this clone turned up a few times. The V gene is TRBV6-1, the J gene TRBJ2-6; D is unclear. The CDR3 sequence is 16 residues long. V was cut by 4 bases and J by 3 bases, with 13 bases left in between. CDR1 and CDR2 from the germline V gene are MNHNS and SASEGT. The DNA of the CDR3 is TGTGCCAGCAGTGTATTTGCCACCAGTGGGGCCAACGTCCTGACTTTC. Translation: CASSVFATSGANVLTF.

V gene TRBV5-6 combines with J gene TRBJ2-5; 9 nucleotides agree with TRBD2. The CDR3 contains 17 residues. Germline lookup yields CDR1 SGHDT and CDR2 YYEEEE. Trimming cost V 1 base and J 5 bases; bases outside gene matches: 12. CDR3 sequence (DNA): TGTGCCAGCAGCTTGTTGCCTAGCGGGGCCCGAGGGGAGACCCAGTACTTC. It translates to CASSLLPSGARGETQYF.

The DNA of the CDR3 is TGCAGCGTTTCTGGGACTAGGTACAATGAGCAGTTCTTC. Translated: CSVSGTRYNEQFF. The genes are TRBV29-1 and TRBJ2-1; TRBD2 agrees at 8 bases. Germline V lookup: CDR1 SQVTM, CDR2 ANQGSEA. The V and J ends lost 5 bases and 4 bases, in that order; junction bases with no gene match: 4. This CDR3 has 13 residues.

The chain recombines TRBV7-3 with TRBJ2-5, with 7 bases fitting TRBD1. Unmatched junction bases numbered 8, after V lost 6 bases and J lost 4 bases. The CDR3 is 14 amino acids. The germline V gene encodes CDR1 SGHTA and CDR2 FQGTGA. The CDR3 DNA reads TGTGCCAGCAGTCCACAGGGGTTCGGAGAGACCCAGTACTTC. Translating gives CASSPQGFGETQYF.

Concerning this clone itself: The missing conserved phenylalanine or tryptophan at the end of this CDR3 makes a read error likely. The V call is TRBV18, the J call TRBJ1-2; D gene ambiguous. Trimming shortened V by 3 bases and J by 3 bases, and 8 bases separated the two germline ends. The CDR3 covers 13 residues. Germline V gene data show CDR1 as KGHSH and CDR2 as LQKENI. CDR3 nucleotide sequence: TGTGCCAGCTCACCTGAGGAGTACTATGGCTACACCCTC. This codes for CASSPEEYYGYTL.